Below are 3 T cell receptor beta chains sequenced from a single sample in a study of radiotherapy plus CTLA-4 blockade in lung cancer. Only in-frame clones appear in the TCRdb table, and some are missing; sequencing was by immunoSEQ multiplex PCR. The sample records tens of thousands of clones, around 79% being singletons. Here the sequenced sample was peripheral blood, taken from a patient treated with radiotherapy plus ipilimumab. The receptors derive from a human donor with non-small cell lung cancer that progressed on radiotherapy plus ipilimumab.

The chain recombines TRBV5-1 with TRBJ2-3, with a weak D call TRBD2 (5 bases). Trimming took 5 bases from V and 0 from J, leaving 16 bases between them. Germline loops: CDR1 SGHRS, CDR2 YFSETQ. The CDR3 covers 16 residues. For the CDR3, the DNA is TGCGCCAGCAGTCAAAAAGCGGTGCCTAGCACAGATACGCAGTATTTT. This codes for CASSQKAVPSTDTQYF.

The CDR3 DNA follows: TGTGCCAGCAGCTCTGGGCTTAGCGGGAGAGGGGGCGAGCAGTACTTC. Translation gives CASSSGLSGRGGEQYF. The chain employs TRBV7-9 and TRBJ2-7; TRBD2 matches at 9 bases. The CDR3 consists of 16 residues. CDR1 is SEHNR and CDR2 is FQNEAQ in the germline V gene (reference sequence). Unmatched junction bases numbered 13, after V lost 4 bases and J lost 6 bases. Complete variable domain (other parts from reference TRBV7-9 and TRBJ2-7): DTGVSQNPRHKITKRGQNVTFRCDPISEHNRLYWYRQTLGQGPEFLTYFQNEAQLEKSRLLSDRFSAERPKGSFSTLEIQRTEQGDSAMYLCASSSGLSGRGGEQYFGPGTRLTVT.

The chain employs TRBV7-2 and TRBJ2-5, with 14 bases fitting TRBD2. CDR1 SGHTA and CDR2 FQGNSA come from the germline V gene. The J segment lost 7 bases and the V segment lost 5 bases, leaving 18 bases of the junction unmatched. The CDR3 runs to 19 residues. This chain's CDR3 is CASSGPGLAGAYRSWTQYF. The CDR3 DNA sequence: TGTGCCAGCAGCGGACCGGGACTAGCGGGGGCCTACCGGAGTTGGACCCAGTACTTC.